The T cell receptor (beta chain) described here comes from a study of T cells in Graves' hyperthyroidism and ophthalmopathy. Study at large: Before any treatment, at initial diagnosis, peripheral blood was collected. Study conclusions and caveats: The model identified upcoming ophthalmopathy a median approximately six months ahead of onset.

At least 3 on the Clinical Activity Score was recorded for ophthalmopathy patients, who also had NOSPECS grade at least 4 and duration under 3 months. The authors obtained PBMCs from over 8.5 ml of fresh peripheral blood. There were TCR beta CDR3 regions amplified from RNA transcripts. In the first-round RT-PCR of the TCR CDR3, the HTBI primer set was used. TCRdb analysed the multiplex PCR reads with MiXCR anew, one entry per CDR3 protein. Of 530,000 or so distinct CDR3 sequences detected, around a quarter appear once; the ten largest clones hold around 11%. This clonotype was counted ten times or more. Its antigen remains unknown. CDR1 and CDR2 from the germline V gene are GTSNPN and SVGIG (reference sequence). The CDR3 is made up of 11 amino acids. V was trimmed by 2 bases and J by 7 bases, leaving 8 bases between them.

The receptor was isolated from a woman aged 25 to 39 with Graves' ophthalmopathy. The sequencing input was blood. The chain joins TRBV30 to TRBJ1-1; perhaps TRBD1 as D (5 bases). The DNA for the CDR3 is TGTGCCTGGAGTTTCGGGGGTGAAGCTTTCTTT. This translates into CAWSFGGEAFF. Using reference TRBV30 and TRBJ1-1 for the parts outside the CDR3, the full variable domain is SQTIHQWPATLVQPVGSPLSLECTVEGTSNPNLYWYRQAAGRGLQLLFYSVGIGQISSEVPQNLSASRPQDRQFILSSKKLLLSDSGFYLCAWSFGGEAFFGQGTRLTVV.